This TCR beta chain was captured by sequencing in a study of blood T cell repertoires in COVID-19. Study as a whole: PBMCs, B-cell-depleted T cells, or T cells provided the cDNA or gDNA that made up the material.

TCRdb keeps only in-frame clones here, not all; method: immunoSEQ multiplex PCR. Of about 270,000 clones in the sample, 91% are singletons; the top ten hold about 3%. With 4 bases clipped from V and 4 bases from J, the junction kept 9 bases outside the gene matches. The CDR3 length is 16 residues. The V gene's germline CDR1 is SGHTA and CDR2 FQGNSA. Material: PBMCs or T cells enriched from blood (not recorded which). The receptor comes from a man aged 40-49 years who had been exposed to COVID-19. The chain uses TRBV7-2 and TRBJ2-7; TRBD2 aligns across 11 bases. As DNA, the CDR3 is TGTGCCAGCAGCTCGGTAGCGGGAGGGCCCGTTTACGAGCAGTACTTC. Protein sequence: CASSSVAGGPVYEQYF.